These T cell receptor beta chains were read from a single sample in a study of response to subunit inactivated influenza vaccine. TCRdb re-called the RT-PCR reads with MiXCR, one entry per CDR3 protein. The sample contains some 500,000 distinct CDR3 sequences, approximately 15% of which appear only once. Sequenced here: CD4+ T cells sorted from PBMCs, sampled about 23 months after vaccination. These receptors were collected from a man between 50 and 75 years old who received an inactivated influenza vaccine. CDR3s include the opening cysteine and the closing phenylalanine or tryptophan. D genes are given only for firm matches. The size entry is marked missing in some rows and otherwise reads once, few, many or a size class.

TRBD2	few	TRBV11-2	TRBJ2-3	CASSLSAGADTQYF	TGTGCCAGCAGCTTATCAGCGGGAGCTGATACGCAGTATTTT
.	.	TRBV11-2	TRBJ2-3	CASSSITPGSFFSTDTQYF	TGTGCCAGCAGTTCTATCACTCCGGGATCCTTCTTTAGCACAGATACGCAGTATTTT
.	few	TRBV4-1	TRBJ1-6	CASSQEQGIPPLHF	TGCGCCAGCAGCCAAGAACAGGGAATTCCACCCCTCCACTTT
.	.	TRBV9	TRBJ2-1	CASSVAGIPYNEQFF	TGTGCCAGCAGCGTAGCGGGGATCCCCTACAATGAGCAGTTCTTC
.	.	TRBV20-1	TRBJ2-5	CSARGQYLGETQYF	TGCAGTGCTAGGGGGCAGTATCTGGGGGAGACCCAGTACTTC
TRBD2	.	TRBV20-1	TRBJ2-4	CSVSGLAGVLAKNIQYF	TGCAGTGTGAGCGGACTAGCGGGGGTTCTAGCCAAAAACATTCAGTACTTC
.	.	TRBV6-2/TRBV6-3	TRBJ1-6	CASIGDWQNSPLHF	TGTGCCAGCATAGGTGACTGGCAAAATTCACCCCTCCACTTT
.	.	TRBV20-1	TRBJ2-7	CSARDRGRNPYEQYF	TGCAGTGCTAGAGATCGGGGCAGAAATCCCTACGAGCAGTACTTC
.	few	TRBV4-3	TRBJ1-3	CASSQDPGRNTIYF	TGCGCCAGCAGCCAAGATCCTGGCCGAAACACCATATATTTT
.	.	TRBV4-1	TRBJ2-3	CASSQAGDYTQYF	TGCGCCAGCAGCCAAGCTGGGGACTATACGCAGTATTTT
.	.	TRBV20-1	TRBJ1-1	CSARERAGNRYTEAFF	TGCAGTGCTAGAGAACGGGCCGGAAATAGGTACACTGAAGCTTTCTTT
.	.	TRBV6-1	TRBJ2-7	CASRPQGAGYYEQYF	TGTGCCAGCAGGCCGCAAGGGGCCGGTTACTACGAGCAGTACTTC
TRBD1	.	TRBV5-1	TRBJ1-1	CASSPGQVRNTEAFF	TGCGCCAGCAGCCCCGGACAGGTGAGGAACACTGAAGCTTTCTTT
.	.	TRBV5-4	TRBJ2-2	CASSPGPRRWELFF	TGTGCCAGCAGCCCCGGGCCCCGCCGCTGGGAGCTGTTTTTT
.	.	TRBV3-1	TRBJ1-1	CASSRLGVGTEAFF	TGTGCCAGCAGCAGGCTCGGGGTAGGAACTGAAGCTTTCTTT
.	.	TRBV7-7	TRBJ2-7	CASSLFRGGGYEQYF	TGTGCTAGCAGCTTATTCAGGGGTGGGGGCTACGAGCAGTACTTC
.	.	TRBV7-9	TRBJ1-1	CASSFGQILNTEAFF	TGTGCCAGCAGCTTTGGACAGATATTGAACACTGAAGCTTTCTTT
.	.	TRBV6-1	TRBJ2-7	CASSLSDAYEQYF	TGTGCCAGCAGCCTCTCGGATGCCTACGAGCAGTACTTC
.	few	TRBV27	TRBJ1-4	CASSSQGGRGEKLFF	TGTGCCAGCAGTTCCCAGGGCGGGAGAGGTGAAAAACTGTTTTTT
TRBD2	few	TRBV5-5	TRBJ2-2	CASSLRTSGLTGELFF	TGTGCCAGCAGCTTGCGTACTAGCGGGTTAACCGGGGAGCTGTTTTTT
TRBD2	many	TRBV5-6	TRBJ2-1	CASSFDYGTSGSNEQFF	TGTGCCAGCAGCTTTGACTACGGGACTAGCGGGAGCAATGAGCAGTTCTTC
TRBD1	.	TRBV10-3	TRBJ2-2	CAIRLSRGQDGELFF	TGTGCCATCAGGTTATCCAGGGGGCAGGACGGGGAGCTGTTTTTT
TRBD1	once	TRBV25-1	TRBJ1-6	CASGGDRDNSPLHF	TGTGCCAGCGGGGGGGACAGGGATAATTCACCCCTCCACTTT
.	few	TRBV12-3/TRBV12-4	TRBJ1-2	CASSRLYGYTF	TGTGCCAGCAGTCGCCTCTATGGCTACACCTTC
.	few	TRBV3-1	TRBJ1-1	CASSPTGTQMNTEAFF	TGTGCCAGCAGCCCTACCGGGACCCAAATGAACACTGAAGCTTTCTTT
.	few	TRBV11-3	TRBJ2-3	CASSLGWSTDTQYF	TGTGCCAGCAGCCTAGGATGGAGCACAGATACGCAGTATTTT
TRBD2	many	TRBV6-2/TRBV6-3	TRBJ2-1	CASTPRLAGGPSLQFF	TGTGCCAGCACCCCAAGACTAGCGGGAGGGCCCTCGTTGCAGTTCTTC
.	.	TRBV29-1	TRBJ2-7	CSGGESHEQYF	TGCAGCGGGGGCGAGAGTCACGAGCAGTACTTC
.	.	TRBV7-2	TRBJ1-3	CASSPGGSGNTIYF	TGTGCCAGCAGCCCCGGGGGCTCTGGAAACACCATATATTTT
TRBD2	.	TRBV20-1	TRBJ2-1	CSGQRGGGNEQFF	TGCAGTGGCCAGCGGGGCGGCGGCAATGAGCAGTTCTTC
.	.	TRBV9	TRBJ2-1	CASSVGAGFPFNEQFF	TGTGCCAGCAGCGTTGGGGCAGGGTTTCCTTTCAATGAGCAGTTCTTC
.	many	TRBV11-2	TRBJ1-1	CASSLVSRAEAFF	TGTGCCAGCAGCTTAGTTTCCAGGGCGGAAGCTTTCTTT
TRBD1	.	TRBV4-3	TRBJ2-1	CASSQRLQGGEQFF	TGCGCCAGCAGCCAGAGACTACAGGGGGGAGAGCAGTTCTTC
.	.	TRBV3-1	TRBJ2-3	CASSQDQAQYF	TGTGCCAGCAGCCAAGATCAAGCGCAGTATTTT
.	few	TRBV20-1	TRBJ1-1	CTTLGLNTEAFF	TGCACGACGTTAGGGTTGAACACTGAAGCTTTCTTT
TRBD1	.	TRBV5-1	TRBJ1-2	CASSPADRGYYGYTF	TGCGCCAGCAGCCCGGCAGACAGGGGATACTATGGCTACACCTTC
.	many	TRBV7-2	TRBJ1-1	CASSKGQTNTEAFF	TGTGCCAGCAGCAAAGGACAGACGAACACTGAAGCTTTCTTT
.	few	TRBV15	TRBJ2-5	CATSREISALSGETQYF	TGTGCCACCAGCAGAGAAATTAGTGCATTGTCGGGAGAGACCCAGTACTTC
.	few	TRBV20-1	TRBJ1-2	CSAREGYYGYTF	TGCAGTGCTAGGGAGGGATACTATGGCTACACCTTC
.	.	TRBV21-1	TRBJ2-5	CASSKDPLRGGETQYF	TGTGCCAGCAGCAAAGATCCCCTACGGGGGGGAGAGACCCAGTACTTC
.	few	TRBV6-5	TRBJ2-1	CASSYSLADNEQFF	TGTGCCAGCAGTTACTCCCTAGCTGACAATGAGCAGTTCTTC
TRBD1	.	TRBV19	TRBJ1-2	CASIGTGAYGYTF	TGTGCCAGTATTGGGACAGGAGCCTATGGCTACACCTTC
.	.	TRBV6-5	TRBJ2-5	CASSYSRRRSISETQYF	TGTGCCAGCAGTTACTCGAGAAGGCGATCAATCAGCGAGACCCAGTACTTC
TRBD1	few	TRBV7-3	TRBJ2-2	CASSSTGGIGELFF	TGTGCCAGCAGCTCAACAGGGGGCATCGGGGAGCTGTTTTTT
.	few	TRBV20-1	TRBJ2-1	CCARDWAEPSSYNEQFF	TGCTGTGCTAGAGATTGGGCGGAGCCAAGCTCCTACAATGAGCAGTTCTTC
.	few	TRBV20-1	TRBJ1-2	CSATRESGYGYTF	TGCAGTGCTACTCGGGAGAGCGGCTATGGCTACACCTTC
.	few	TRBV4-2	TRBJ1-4	CASSQEFGDHLF	TGTGCCAGCAGCCAAGAGTTTGGGGATCATCTCTTT
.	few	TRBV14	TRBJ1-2	CASSSGHTSNYGYTF	TGTGCCAGCAGCTCCGGACATACCTCTAACTATGGCTACACCTTC
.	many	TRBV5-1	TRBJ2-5	CASSLSAGQETQYF	TGCGCCAGCAGCTTGTCGGCGGGGCAAGAGACCCAGTACTTC
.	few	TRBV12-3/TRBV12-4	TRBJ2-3	CASSTPGGGPLDTQYF	TGTGCCAGCAGTACCCCTGGGGGGGGGCCTTTGGATACGCAGTATTTT
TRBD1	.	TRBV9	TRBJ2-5	CASSAGTGTGRETQYF	TGTGCCAGCAGCGCAGGGACAGGGACAGGGCGGGAGACCCAGTACTTC
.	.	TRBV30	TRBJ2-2	CAWTLKGATGELFF	TGTGCCTGGACCCTAAAAGGAGCCACCGGGGAGCTGTTTTTT
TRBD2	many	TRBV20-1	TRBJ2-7	CSARDPGLAGGEQYF	TGCAGTGCTAGAGACCCGGGACTAGCGGGAGGAGAGCAGTACTTC
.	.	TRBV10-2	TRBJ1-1	CASKKTGQNTEAFF	TGCGCCAGCAAGAAAACGGGACAGAACACTGAAGCTTTCTTT